The clone carrying this TCR beta chain is medium-sized (0.01 to 0.1%) in the sample. Its antigen remains unidentified. Individual TCR cDNA molecules each bore their own unique molecular identifier. TCRdb re-called the 5' RACE reads through MiXCR, storing one row per CDR3 protein. The table records a few thousand distinct CDR3 sequences, approximately 15% of them present only once. V was trimmed by 3 bases and J by 0 bases, leaving 9 bases between them. This CDR3 comprises 15 residues. Germline V gene sequence: CDR1 KGHDR, CDR2 SFDVKD. The sample is drawn from a study of spatial heterogeneity in lung cancer. Study-level background: More beta-chain than alpha-chain sequences were consistently detected.

Findings and caveats of the study: Resection blood, more than follow-up blood, showed ubiquitous expanded tumor TCRs.

The time point denotes: sample taken at primary tumor resection. Unsorted samples of tumor, nontumor lung or frozen PBMC had their whole RNA sequenced. The cohort: approximately 74 early-stage, untreated non-small cell lung cancer patients. The material was PBMCs, obtained at surgery. The chain is built from TRBV24-1 and TRBJ2-3; TRBD1 is a possible D gene (5 bases). This TCR was recovered from a male donor with early-stage non-small cell lung cancer. The CDR3: CATSDPGHSTDTQYF. CDR3 sequence (DNA): TGTGCCACCAGTGATCCAGGACACAGCACAGATACGCAGTATTTT.